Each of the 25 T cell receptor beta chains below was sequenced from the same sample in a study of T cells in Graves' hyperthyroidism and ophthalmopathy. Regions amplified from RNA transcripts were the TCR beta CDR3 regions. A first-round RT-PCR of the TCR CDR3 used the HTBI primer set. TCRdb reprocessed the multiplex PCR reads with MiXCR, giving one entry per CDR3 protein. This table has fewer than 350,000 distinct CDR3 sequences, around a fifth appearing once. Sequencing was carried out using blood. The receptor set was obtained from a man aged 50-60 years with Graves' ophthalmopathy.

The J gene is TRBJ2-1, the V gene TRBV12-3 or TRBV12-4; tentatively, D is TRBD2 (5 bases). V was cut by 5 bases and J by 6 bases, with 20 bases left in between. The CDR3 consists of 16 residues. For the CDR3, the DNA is TGTGCCAGCAGTCGATTACGGGGTCGTTTTGGCAATGAGCAGTTCTTC. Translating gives CASSRLRGRFGNEQFF.

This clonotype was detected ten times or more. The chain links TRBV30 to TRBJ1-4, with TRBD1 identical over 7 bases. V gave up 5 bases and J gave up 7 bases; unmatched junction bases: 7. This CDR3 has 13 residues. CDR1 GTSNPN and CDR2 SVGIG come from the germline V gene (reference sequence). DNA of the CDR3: TGTGCCTGGGAAGGGGGCGCGGGTGAAAAACTGTTTTTT. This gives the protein CAWEGGAGEKLFF.

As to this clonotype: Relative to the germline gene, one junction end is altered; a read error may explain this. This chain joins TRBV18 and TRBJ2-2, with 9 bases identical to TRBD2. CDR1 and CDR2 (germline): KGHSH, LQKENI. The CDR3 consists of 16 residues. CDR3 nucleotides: TGTGCCAGCTCACCGAACCTAGCGGGGAACACCGGGGAGCTGCTTTTT. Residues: CASSPNLAGNTGELLF.

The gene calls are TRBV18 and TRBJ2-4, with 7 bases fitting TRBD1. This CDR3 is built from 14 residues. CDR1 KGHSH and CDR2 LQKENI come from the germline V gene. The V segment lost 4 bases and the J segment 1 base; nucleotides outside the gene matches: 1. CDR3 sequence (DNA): TGTGCCAGCTCACAGGGGGCGGCCAAAAACATTCAGTACTTC. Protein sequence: CASSQGAAKNIQYF.

In DNA, the CDR3 is TGTGCCAGCGGCTTGGGAGAGGGAGGAGAAAAACTGTTTTTT. Translated: CASGLGEGGEKLFF. The chain employs TRBV28 and TRBJ1-4; no definite D call. CDR1 is MDHEN, CDR2 SYDVKM, per germline. V was cut by 8 bases and J by 8 bases, with 18 bases left in between. This CDR3 is 14 amino acids long.

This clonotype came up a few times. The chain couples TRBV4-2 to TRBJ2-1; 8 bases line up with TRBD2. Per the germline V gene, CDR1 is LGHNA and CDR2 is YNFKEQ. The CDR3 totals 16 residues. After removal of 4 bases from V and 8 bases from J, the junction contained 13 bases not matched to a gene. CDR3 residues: CASSRAGVAGTDEQFF. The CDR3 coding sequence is TGTGCCAGCAGCCGGGCAGGGGTAGCGGGAACGGATGAGCAGTTCTTC.

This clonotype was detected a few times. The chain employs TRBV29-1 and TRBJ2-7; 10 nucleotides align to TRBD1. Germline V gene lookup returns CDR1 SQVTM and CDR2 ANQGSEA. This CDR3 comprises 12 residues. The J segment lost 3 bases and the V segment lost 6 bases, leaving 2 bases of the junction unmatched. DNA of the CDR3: TGCAGCGTCAGGACAGGGGGCTACGAGCAGTACTTC. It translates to CSVRTGGYEQYF.

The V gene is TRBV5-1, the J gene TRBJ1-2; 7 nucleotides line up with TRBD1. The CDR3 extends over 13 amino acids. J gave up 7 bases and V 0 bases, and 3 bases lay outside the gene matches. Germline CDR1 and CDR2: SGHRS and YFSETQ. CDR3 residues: CASSLDRQGGYTF. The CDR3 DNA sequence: TGCGCCAGCAGCTTGGACCGACAGGGTGGCTACACCTTC.

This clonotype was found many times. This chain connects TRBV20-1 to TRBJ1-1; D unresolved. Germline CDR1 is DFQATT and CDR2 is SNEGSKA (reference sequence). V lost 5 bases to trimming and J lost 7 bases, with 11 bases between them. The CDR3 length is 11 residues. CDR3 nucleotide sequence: TGCAGTGCTCCCCGGACGAATGAAGCTTTCTTT. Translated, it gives CSAPRTNEAFF.

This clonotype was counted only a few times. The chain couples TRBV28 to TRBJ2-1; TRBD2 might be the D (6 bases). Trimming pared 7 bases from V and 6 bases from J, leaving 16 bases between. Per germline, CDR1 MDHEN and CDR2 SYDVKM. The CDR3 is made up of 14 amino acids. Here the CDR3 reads CASTEPGSGNEQFF. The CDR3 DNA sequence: TGTGCCAGCACCGAGCCCGGGAGTGGCAATGAGCAGTTCTTC.

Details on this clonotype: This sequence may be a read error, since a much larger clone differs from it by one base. The CDR3 DNA reads TGTGCCAGCACCCACCCGGGACAGGCAATAAGAGACTACACCTTC. This gives the protein CASTHPGQAIRDYTF. The chain links TRBV12-3 or TRBV12-4 to TRBJ1-2; 8 bases match TRBD1. The CDR3 has 15 amino acids. V was clipped by 7 bases and J by 10 bases; unmatched bases: 17.

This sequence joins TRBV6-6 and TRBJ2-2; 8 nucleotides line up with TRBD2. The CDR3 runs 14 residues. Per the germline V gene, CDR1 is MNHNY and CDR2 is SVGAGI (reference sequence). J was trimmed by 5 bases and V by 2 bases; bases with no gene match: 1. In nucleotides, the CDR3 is TGTGCCAGCAGTTACCAGCGGGAGACCGGGGAGCTGTTTTTT. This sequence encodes CASSYQRETGELFF.

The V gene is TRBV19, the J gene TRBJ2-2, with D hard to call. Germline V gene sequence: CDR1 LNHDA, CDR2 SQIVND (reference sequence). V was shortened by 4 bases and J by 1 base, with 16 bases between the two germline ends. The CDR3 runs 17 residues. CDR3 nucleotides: TGTGCCAGTAGTAACGACATCGGCCGGGTGAACACCGGGGAGCTGTTTTTT. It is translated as CASSNDIGRVNTGELFF.

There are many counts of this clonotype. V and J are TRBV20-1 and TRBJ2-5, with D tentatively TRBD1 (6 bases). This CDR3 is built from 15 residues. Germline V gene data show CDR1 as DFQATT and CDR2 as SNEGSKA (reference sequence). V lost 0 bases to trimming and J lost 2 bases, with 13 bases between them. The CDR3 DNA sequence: TGCAGTGCTAGAGATAAGGGACAATCGCAAGAGACCCAGTACTTC. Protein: CSARDKGQSQETQYF.

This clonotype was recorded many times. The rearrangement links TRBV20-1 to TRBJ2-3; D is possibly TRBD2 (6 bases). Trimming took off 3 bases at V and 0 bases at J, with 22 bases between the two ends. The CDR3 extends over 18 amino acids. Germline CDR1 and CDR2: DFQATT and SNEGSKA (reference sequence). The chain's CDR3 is CSARPWAGGDLSTDTQYF. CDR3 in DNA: TGCAGTGCTAGGCCCTGGGCCGGAGGGGATTTGAGCACAGATACGCAGTATTTT.

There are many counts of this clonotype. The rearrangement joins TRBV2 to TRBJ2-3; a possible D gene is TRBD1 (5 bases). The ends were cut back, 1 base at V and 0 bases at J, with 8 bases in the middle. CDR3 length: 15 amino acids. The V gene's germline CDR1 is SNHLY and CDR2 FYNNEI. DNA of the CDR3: TGTGCCAGCAGTGAAGAACAGGTTAGCACAGATACGCAGTATTTT. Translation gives CASSEEQVSTDTQYF. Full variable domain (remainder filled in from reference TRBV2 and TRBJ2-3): EPEVTQTPSHQVTQMGQEVILRCVPISNHLYFYWYRQILGQKVEFLVSFYNNEISEKSEIFDDQFSVERPDGSNFTLKIRSTKLEDSAMYFCASSEEQVSTDTQYFGPGTRLTVL.

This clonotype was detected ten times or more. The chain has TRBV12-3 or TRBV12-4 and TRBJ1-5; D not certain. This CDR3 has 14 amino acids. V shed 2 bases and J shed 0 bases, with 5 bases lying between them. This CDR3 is CASSLRNSNQPQHF. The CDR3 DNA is TGTGCCAGCAGTTTAAGAAATAGCAATCAGCCCCAGCATTTT.

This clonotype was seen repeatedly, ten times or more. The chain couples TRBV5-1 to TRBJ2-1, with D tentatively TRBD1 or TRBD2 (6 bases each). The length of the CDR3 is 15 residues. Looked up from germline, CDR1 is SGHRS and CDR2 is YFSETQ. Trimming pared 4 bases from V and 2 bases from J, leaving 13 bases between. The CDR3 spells CASSTGGGPYNEQFF. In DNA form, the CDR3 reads TGCGCCAGCAGCACCGGAGGGGGGCCCTACAATGAGCAGTTCTTC. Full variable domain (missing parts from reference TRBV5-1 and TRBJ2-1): KAGVTQTPRYLIKTRGQQVTLSCSPISGHRSVSWYQQTPGQGLQFLFEYFSETQRNKGNFPGRFSGRQFSNSRSEMNVSTLELGDSALYLCASSTGGGPYNEQFFGPGTRLTVL.

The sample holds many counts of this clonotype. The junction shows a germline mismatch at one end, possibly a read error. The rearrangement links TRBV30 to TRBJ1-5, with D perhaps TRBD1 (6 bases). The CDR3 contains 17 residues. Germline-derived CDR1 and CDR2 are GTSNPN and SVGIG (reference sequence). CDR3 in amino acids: CAWSVRGGLSSHQPQHF. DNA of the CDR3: TGTGCCTGGAGTGTCAGAGGGGGACTGTCTAGCCATCAGCCCCAGCATTTT. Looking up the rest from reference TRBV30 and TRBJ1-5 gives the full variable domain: SQTIHQWPATLVQPVGSPLSLECTVEGTSNPNLYWYRQAAGRGLQLLFYSVGIGQISSEVPQNLSASRPQDRQFILSSKKLLLSDSGFYLCAWSVRGGLSSHQPQHFGDGTRLSIL.

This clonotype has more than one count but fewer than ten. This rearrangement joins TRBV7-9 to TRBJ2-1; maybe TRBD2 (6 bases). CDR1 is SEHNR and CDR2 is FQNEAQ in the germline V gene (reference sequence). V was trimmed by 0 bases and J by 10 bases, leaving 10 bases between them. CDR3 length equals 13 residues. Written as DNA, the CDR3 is TGTGCCAGCAGCTTAGCTGTAACTAGCGAGCAGTTCTTC. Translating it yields CASSLAVTSEQFF. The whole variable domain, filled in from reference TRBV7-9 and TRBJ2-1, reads DTGVSQNPRHKITKRGQNVTFRCDPISEHNRLYWYRQTLGQGPEFLTYFQNEAQLEKSRLLSDRFSAERPKGSFSTLEIQRTEQGDSAMYLCASSLAVTSEQFFGPGTRLTVL.

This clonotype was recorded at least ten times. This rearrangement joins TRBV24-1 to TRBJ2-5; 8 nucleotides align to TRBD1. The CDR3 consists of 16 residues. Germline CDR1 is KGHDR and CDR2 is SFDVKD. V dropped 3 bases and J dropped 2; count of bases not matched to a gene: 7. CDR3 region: CATSDGGTGPQETQYF. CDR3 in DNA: TGTGCCACCAGTGATGGGGGGACAGGTCCACAAGAGACCCAGTACTTC.

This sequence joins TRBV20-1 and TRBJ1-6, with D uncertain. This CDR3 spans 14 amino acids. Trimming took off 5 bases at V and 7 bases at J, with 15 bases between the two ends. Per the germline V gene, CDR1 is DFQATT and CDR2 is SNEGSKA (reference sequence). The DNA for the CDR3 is TGCAGTGCTTACCCGGGAGGGAAAAATTCACCCCTCCACTTT. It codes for CSAYPGGKNSPLHF.

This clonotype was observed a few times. The CDR3 reads CASNPTGLLVPYEQYF. The DNA of the CDR3 is TGCGCCAGCAACCCGACAGGGTTGCTCGTCCCCTACGAGCAGTACTTC. The gene calls are TRBV5-1 and TRBJ2-7; 7 bases are shared with TRBD1. In germline, CDR1 is SGHRS, CDR2 YFSETQ. The CDR3 runs to 16 residues. After removal of 6 bases from V and 2 bases from J, the junction contained 14 bases not matched to a gene.

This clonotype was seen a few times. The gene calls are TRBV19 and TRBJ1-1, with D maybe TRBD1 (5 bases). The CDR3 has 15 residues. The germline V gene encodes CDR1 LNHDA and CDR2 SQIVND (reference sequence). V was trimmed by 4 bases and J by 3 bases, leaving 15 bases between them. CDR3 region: CASSNSGGLDTEAFF. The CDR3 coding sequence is TGTGCCAGTAGTAATTCCGGGGGGTTGGACACTGAAGCTTTCTTT.

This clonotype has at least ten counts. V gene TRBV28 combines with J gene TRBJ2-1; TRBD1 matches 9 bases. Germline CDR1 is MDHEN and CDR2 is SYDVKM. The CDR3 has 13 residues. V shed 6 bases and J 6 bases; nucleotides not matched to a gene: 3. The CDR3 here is CASRQGATNEQFF. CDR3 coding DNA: TGTGCCAGCAGACAGGGGGCTACCAATGAGCAGTTCTTC.